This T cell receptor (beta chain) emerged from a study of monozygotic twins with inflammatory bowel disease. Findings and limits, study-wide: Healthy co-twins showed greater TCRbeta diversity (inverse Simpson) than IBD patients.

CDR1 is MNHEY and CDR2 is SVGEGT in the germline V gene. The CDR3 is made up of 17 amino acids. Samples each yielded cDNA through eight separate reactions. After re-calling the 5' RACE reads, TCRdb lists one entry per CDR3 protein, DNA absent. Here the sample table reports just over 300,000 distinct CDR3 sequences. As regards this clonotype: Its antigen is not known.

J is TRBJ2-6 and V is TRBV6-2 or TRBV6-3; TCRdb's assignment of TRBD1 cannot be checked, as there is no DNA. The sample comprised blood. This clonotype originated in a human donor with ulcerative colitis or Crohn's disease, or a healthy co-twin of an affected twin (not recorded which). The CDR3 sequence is CASSSFGQASGANVLTF.